This T cell receptor (beta chain) was observed in a study of cytomegalovirus exposure and HLA in healthy donors. Study conclusions and caveats: In a later analysis, first-cohort TCR clusters were found to tend to co-occur in the approximately 120 validation repertoires. Reportedly, diagnosis of cytomegalovirus status by the classifier showed high specificity and sensitivity. Despite most TCR sequences being rare, some public TCRs occurred in many donors.

Germline-derived CDR1 and CDR2 are MNHEY and SVGAGI. The V end was cut by 8 bases, the J end by 4 bases, with 11 bases between. The CDR3 is made up of 12 amino acids. TCRdb's table, derived via immunoSEQ multiplex PCR, lists solely in-frame clones and lacks some. Of some 100,000 clones detected, approximately 86% appear once; the ten largest clones hold 4.4%. Concerning this clone: Antigen: not known.

V gene TRBV6-5 combines with J gene TRBJ1-2, with a possible D match to TRBD1 (5 bases). The receptor was derived from a man aged 18 to 30 in good health and CMV-seropositive. The sequenced sample was PBMCs. CDR3 DNA sequence: TGTGCCAGCTGGGGCAGATCCTATGGCTACACCTTC. This gives the protein CASWGRSYGYTF.